This T cell receptor beta chain was captured by sequencing in a study of control samples from healthy donors and cancer patients. Clones were read by immunoSEQ multiplex PCR, and TCRdb kept only the in-frame ones, dropping some. The sample lists tens of thousands of clones; about 90% were seen once. Trimming removed 0 bases from V and 3 bases from J, with 5 bases in between. The germline CDR1 and CDR2 sequences are SGDLS and YYNGEE. The CDR3 length is 13 residues. The sample consisted of PBMCs. The J gene is TRBJ2-3, the V gene TRBV9; D not certain. The receptor comes from a woman in her fifties or sixties with lung cancer. CDR3 bases: TGTGCCAGCAGCGTAGACAAAACAGATACGCAGTATTTT. It translates to CASSVDKTDTQYF.